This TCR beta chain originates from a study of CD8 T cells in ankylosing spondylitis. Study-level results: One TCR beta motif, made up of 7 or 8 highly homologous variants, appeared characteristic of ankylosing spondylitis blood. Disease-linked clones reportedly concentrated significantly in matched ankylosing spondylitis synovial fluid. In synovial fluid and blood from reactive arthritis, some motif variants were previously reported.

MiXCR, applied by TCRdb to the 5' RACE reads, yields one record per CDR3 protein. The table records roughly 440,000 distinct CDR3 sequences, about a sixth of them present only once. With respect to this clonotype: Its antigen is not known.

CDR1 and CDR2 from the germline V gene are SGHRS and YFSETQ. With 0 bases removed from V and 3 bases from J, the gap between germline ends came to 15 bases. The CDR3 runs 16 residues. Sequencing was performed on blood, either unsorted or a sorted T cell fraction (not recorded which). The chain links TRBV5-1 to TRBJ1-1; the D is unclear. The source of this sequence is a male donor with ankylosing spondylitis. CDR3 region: CASSLAPVGGDTEAFF. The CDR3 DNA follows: TGCGCCAGCAGCTTGGCGCCTGTTGGCGGGGACACTGAAGCTTTCTTT. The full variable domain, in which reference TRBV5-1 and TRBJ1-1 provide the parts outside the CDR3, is KAGVTQTPRYLIKTRGQQVTLSCSPISGHRSVSWYQQTPGQGLQFLFEYFSETQRNKGNFPGRFSGRQFSNSRSEMNVSTLELGDSALYLCASSLAPVGGDTEAFFGQGTRLTVV.